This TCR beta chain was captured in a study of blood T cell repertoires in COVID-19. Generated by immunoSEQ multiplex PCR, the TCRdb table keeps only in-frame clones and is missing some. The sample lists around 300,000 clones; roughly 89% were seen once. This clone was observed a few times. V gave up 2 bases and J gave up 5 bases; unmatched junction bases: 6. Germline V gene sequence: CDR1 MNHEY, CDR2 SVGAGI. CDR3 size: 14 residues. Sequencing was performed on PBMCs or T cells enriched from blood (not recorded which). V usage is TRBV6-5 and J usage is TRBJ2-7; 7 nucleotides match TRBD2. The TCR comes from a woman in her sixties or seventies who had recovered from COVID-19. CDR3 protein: CASSYGTILHEQYF. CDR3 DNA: TGTGCCAGCAGTTACGGGACTATTCTGCACGAGCAGTACTTC.